This TCR beta chain stems from a study of T-cell reconstitution after alpha-beta-depleted transplantation in children. On this clonotype: The target antigen is unknown.

The authors prepared the TCRbeta library with unique molecular identifiers. TCRdb reprocessed the PCR reads with MiXCR, giving one entry per CDR3 protein. The sample has about 100,000 distinct CDR3 sequences; 6% are singletons. This CDR3 region has 14 residues. V was shortened by 2 bases and J by 3 bases, with 8 bases between the two germline ends. Findings of the study overall: Recipient T cells and thymic progenitors that survived were the source of the high TCRbeta diversity seen at day 60 in some patients. Alpha-beta T cells present about two months after transplant were reported to originate from several hundred expanded graft clones. A year post-transplant, T-cell counts and diversity derived mostly from newly produced T cells.

The chain couples TRBV12-3 or TRBV12-4 to TRBJ1-5; tentative D call: TRBD1 (5 bases). This sequence originates from a female patient aged 2-15 years who had a stem cell transplant for Fanconi anemia, so the T cells may come from the graft donor. Here the sequenced sample was PBMCs, mostly from graft donor cells, taken 60 days after TCRalphabeta/CD19-depleted stem cell transplant. In DNA, the CDR3 is TGTGCCAGCAGTTTATGGGGGTACAATCAGCCCCAGCATTTT. Translated: CASSLWGYNQPQHF.